This T cell receptor beta chain was recovered during a study of blood T cell repertoires in COVID-19. Only in-frame clones appear in the TCRdb table, and some are missing; sequencing was by immunoSEQ multiplex PCR. The data show fewer than 300,000 clones, 70% to 85% seen once. The CDR3 spans 14 residues. V dropped 0 bases and J dropped 9 bases, with 13 bases sitting between them. The germline gives CDR1 SGHRS, CDR2 YFSETQ. The origin of this receptor is a woman aged 80 or over with acute or convalescent COVID-19. Sequenced input: peripheral blood. V and J are TRBV5-1 and TRBJ2-1; TRBD2 might be the D (5 bases). The CDR3, as DNA: TGCGCCAGCAGCTTGGCTCGGGGTGCGGGTGAGCAGTTCTTC. Residues: CASSLARGAGEQFF.